These 13 T cell receptor beta chains were sequenced from one sample in a study of T cell repertoires in cytomegalovirus infection. From the reads, TCRdb called clonotypes with MiXCR, one entry per CDR3 protein. The sample lists nearly 550,000 distinct CDR3 sequences, 15% to 20% occurring once. Input material: CD8+ T cells from PBMCs. These receptors all come from a human donor in good health (CMV status not recorded). Some clones in this sample may be carry-over from other donors' samples.

This clonotype was seen at least ten times. V and J are TRBV7-6 and TRBJ2-3; 8 nucleotides agree with TRBD2. This CDR3 spans 14 amino acids. V shed 4 bases and J 5 bases; nucleotides not matched to a gene: 5. Germline-derived CDR1 and CDR2 are SGHVS and FNYEAQ. In nucleotides, the CDR3 is TGTGCCAGCAGCTCCCGTAGCGGGGTAGATACGCAGTATTTT. Encoded protein: CASSSRSGVDTQYF.

The chain couples TRBV20-1 to TRBJ2-7; D remains unclear. The CDR3 length is 13 residues. Trimming cost V 7 bases and J 0 bases, with 13 bases left between them. The germline gives CDR1 DFQATT, CDR2 SNEGSKA (reference sequence). CDR3 sequence: CSVRVPSSYEQYF. As DNA, the CDR3 is TGCAGTGTAAGGGTGCCGAGCTCCTACGAGCAGTACTTC.

In this sample, this clonotype turned up a few times. The chain carries TRBV2 and TRBJ1-5; a possible D gene is TRBD1 (6 bases). This CDR3 has 19 amino acids. Trimming stripped 4 bases from V and 1 base from J, with 23 bases between. In germline, CDR1 is SNHLY, CDR2 FYNNEI. The CDR3 coding sequence is TGTGCCAGCAGTGGCCACGGGGGGCTACCTTTTCGGAGCAATCAGCCCCAGCATTTT. As protein: CASSGHGGLPFRSNQPQHF. The entire variable domain, with the rest obtained from reference TRBV2 and TRBJ1-5, is as follows: EPEVTQTPSHQVTQMGQEVILRCVPISNHLYFYWYRQILGQKVEFLVSFYNNEISEKSEIFDDQFSVERPDGSNFTLKIRSTKLEDSAMYFCASSGHGGLPFRSNQPQHFGDGTRLSIL.

This clonotype was picked up many times. V and J are TRBV2 and TRBJ2-7; D call uncertain. The length of the CDR3 is 12 residues. Trimming removed 10 bases at V and 2 bases at J, with 12 bases between. Germline V lookup: CDR1 SNHLY, CDR2 FYNNEI. The DNA for the CDR3 is TGTGCCACTCGAGGAGACCCCTACGAGCAGTACTTC. This encodes CATRGDPYEQYF.

The chain uses TRBV12-3 or TRBV12-4 and TRBJ2-5; D is unclear. This CDR3 has 12 amino acids. V was cut by 4 bases and J by 4 bases, with 7 bases left in between. The CDR3 reads CASSSAGETQYF. The CDR3 DNA reads as TGTGCCAGCAGTTCCGCCGGAGAGACCCAGTACTTC.

The V and J genes are TRBV7-9 and TRBJ2-5, with no clear D. Germline values: CDR1 SEHNR, CDR2 FQNEAQ (reference sequence). This CDR3 has 15 residues. Trimming removed 1 base at V and 5 bases at J, with 14 bases between. The CDR3 nucleotides are TGTGCCAGCAGCTTAGAGTGGGCAATACGGGAGACCCAGTACTTC. It encodes CASSLEWAIRETQYF.

The chain uses TRBV27 and TRBJ1-3; D is possibly TRBD1 (6 bases). CDR3 length: 14 amino acids. Germline V gene sequence: CDR1 MNHEY, CDR2 SMNVEV (reference sequence). V was cut by 5 bases and J by 6 bases, with 14 bases left in between. The CDR3 is CASSPGLGQNTIYF. The DNA of the CDR3 is TGTGCCAGCAGTCCGGGACTGGGACAAAACACCATATATTTT.

The DNA of the CDR3 is TGCAGCGCGGACAGGGGGGGAAACGAGCAGTACTTC. Translating gives CSADRGGNEQYF. The chain carries TRBV29-1 and TRBJ2-7, with 10 bases identical to TRBD1. Per germline, CDR1 SQVTM and CDR2 ANQGSEA. V lost 7 bases and J lost 5; bases outside the gene matches: 5. CDR3 length: 12 residues.

This clonotype was counted only a few times. The rearrangement joins TRBV2 to TRBJ2-1, with 8 bases matching TRBD1. CDR3 size: 14 residues. In germline, CDR1 is SNHLY, CDR2 FYNNEI. V dropped 6 bases and J dropped 1; count of bases not matched to a gene: 2. CDR3 amino acids: CASRTGVSYNEQFF. CDR3 nucleotides: TGTGCCAGCAGGACAGGGGTATCCTACAATGAGCAGTTCTTC.

This chain links TRBV12-3 or TRBV12-4 with TRBJ2-1; TRBD2 agrees at 11 bases. This CDR3 has 16 amino acids. Trimming at V came to 6 bases and at J to 2 bases, leaving 6 bases not matched to a gene. The CDR3: CASSETSGTPYNEQFF. The DNA of the CDR3 is TGTGCCAGCAGCGAGACTAGCGGGACCCCCTACAATGAGCAGTTCTTC.

The rearrangement links TRBV27 to TRBJ2-2; no definite D call. The V and J ends lost 2 bases and 7 bases respectively, with 5 bases between them. Per germline, CDR1 MNHEY and CDR2 SMNVEV (reference sequence). The CDR3 has 12 residues. The CDR3 here is CASSLKSGELFF. The CDR3 DNA reads TGTGCCAGCAGTTTAAAGAGCGGGGAGCTGTTTTTT.

In its sample, this clonotype was seen many times. The rearrangement links TRBV6-2 or TRBV6-3 to TRBJ1-2; maybe TRBD1 (5 bases). The CDR3 has 13 amino acids. Trimming stripped 8 bases from V and 4 bases from J, with 14 bases between. Germline CDR1 is MNHEY and CDR2 is SVGEGT. The CDR3 region has the DNA TGTGCCAGCGGATGGTCAGGGAGCTATGGCTACACCTTC. Protein product: CASGWSGSYGYTF.

Ten or more counts support this clonotype. The gene calls are TRBV11-2 and TRBJ1-1, with 11 bases lining up with TRBD1. The germline V gene encodes CDR1 SGHAT and CDR2 FQNNGV. J was trimmed by 3 bases and V by 2 bases; bases with no gene match: 5. This CDR3 is 16 amino acids long. CDR3 sequence reads: CASSLRGQGVDTEAFF. The CDR3, as DNA: TGTGCCAGCAGCTTAAGGGGACAGGGGGTGGACACTGAAGCTTTCTTT.